These T cell receptor beta chains were read from a single sample in a study of blood T cell repertoires in COVID-19. Data came from immunoSEQ multiplex PCR; TCRdb stores just in-frame clones and leaves some out. The sample lists roughly 35,000 clones, 85% occurring once. Source material: peripheral blood. The receptors were sampled from a human donor with acute or convalescent COVID-19. The donor label of this sample is uncertain. Each CDR3 is given with its conserved first and last residue. Each record gives: D gene, V gene, J gene, clone size, CDR3 DNA, CDR3 protein. A D gene is named only where the DNA matches it firmly. Clone size is given for some rows only: seen once, a few or many times, or a class if the clone is expanded.

TRBD1,TRBV27,TRBJ2-1,-,TGTGCCAGCAGTGACAGGGGAATAGTGACCTACAATGAGCAGTTCTTC,CASSDRGIVTYNEQFF
-,TRBV6-4,TRBJ1-1,-,TGTGCCAGCAAAGTTAGCTCTGCAAACACTGAAGCTTTCTTT,CASKVSSANTEAFF
-,TRBV28,TRBJ2-2,-,TGTGCCAGCAGTTTATGGTCAGTTAACACCGGGGAGCTGTTTTTT,CASSLWSVNTGELFF
-,TRBV10-3,TRBJ2-2,-,TGTGCCATCAGTGAATCCGGCACCGGGGAGCTGTTTTTT,CAISESGTGELFF
TRBD1,TRBV27,TRBJ2-1,-,TGTGCCAGCAGTTTGAGACAGGGGCCGGGGGAATACAATGAGCAGTTCTTC,CASSLRQGPGEYNEQFF
-,TRBV19,TRBJ1-1,once,TGTGCCACTTCCAGGGTTATCGGCACTGAAGCTTTCTTT,CATSRVIGTEAFF
-,TRBV2,TRBJ2-1,-,TGTGCCAGCAGTGAATGGCCGTTCTTC,CASSEWPFF
-,TRBV19,TRBJ2-1,-,TGTGCCAGTAGTTCGCGTTGGCCACAACAGAGCTCCTACAATGAGCAGTTCTTC,CASSSRWPQQSSYNEQFF
TRBD1,TRBV19,TRBJ1-2,-,TGTGCCAGTAGTATGCGGGACAGAGCTTCGAATGGCTACACCTTC,CASSMRDRASNGYTF
-,TRBV15,TRBJ2-1,-,TGTGCCACCAGTGTAACTATTAGAGATGAGCAGTTCTTC,CATSVTIRDEQFF
TRBD1,TRBV10-3,TRBJ1-5,-,TGTGCCATCAGTGAAAAGGGACAGGGCAATCAGCCCCAGCATTTT,CAISEKGQGNQPQHF
-,TRBV5-1,TRBJ1-2,-,TGCGCCAGCAGCTTGAGTGCAGGGACTTATGGCTACACCTTC,CASSLSAGTYGYTF
-,TRBV10-3,TRBJ2-5,-,TGTGCCATCAGTGGGGGTTCGGTAGCGGCACAAGAGACCCAGTACTTC,CAISGGSVAAQETQYF
TRBD1,TRBV6-5,TRBJ1-6,-,TGTGCCAGCAGTTACGGTCAGGGGGCTAATAATTCACCCCTCCACTTT,CASSYGQGANNSPLHF
TRBD1,TRBV3-1/TRBV3-2,TRBJ1-5,-,TGTGCCAGCGGGGACAGCATGAATCAGCCCCAGCATTTT,CASGDSMNQPQHF
TRBD2,TRBV4-3,TRBJ2-1,-,TGCGCCAGCAGCCATTCCGGCGGACTAGCCAACCGGGATGAGCAGTTCTTC,CASSHSGGLANRDEQFF
-,TRBV7-3,TRBJ2-1,-,TGTGCCAGCAGTGAGCCGGGGGGCTATGAGCAGTTCTTC,CASSEPGGYEQFF
-,TRBV19,TRBJ1-1,-,TGTGCCAGTAAGTTCGGGGGGAGCACTGAAGCTTTCTTT,CASKFGGSTEAFF
-,TRBV18,TRBJ2-4,-,TGTGCCAGCGGGGCGGCGGCCAAAAACATTCAGTACTTC,CASGAAAKNIQYF
TRBD2,TRBV3-1/TRBV3-2,TRBJ2-1,-,TGTGCCAGCAGCCCAGCCGGGACTAGCGTGAACAATGAGCAGTTCTTC,CASSPAGTSVNNEQFF
TRBD2,TRBV14,TRBJ2-7,few,TGTGCCAGCAATAGGCGGGGGTTAACCTACGAGCAGTACTTC,CASNRRGLTYEQYF
TRBD2,TRBV7-6,TRBJ2-7,-,TGTGCCAGCAGCCCGGGACTAGCGGTTCTCTACGAGCAGTACTTC,CASSPGLAVLYEQYF
-,TRBV7-9,TRBJ1-1,-,TGTGCCAGCAGCTTAGCGGGGCGGAACACTGAAGCTTTCTTT,CASSLAGRNTEAFF
TRBD1,TRBV10-3,TRBJ2-7,-,TGTGCCATCGGGGGACAGGGGGCCGTCGAGCAGTACTTC,CAIGGQGAVEQYF